These 30 T cell receptor beta chains share one sample of origin, sequenced in a study of spatial heterogeneity in lung cancer. The study, taken as a whole, reports: For expanded intratumoral alpha and beta TCRs, counts tracked tumor mutation counts.

No antigen has been identified for these receptors. Using its own MiXCR run on the 5' RACE reads, TCRdb lists one record per CDR3 protein. The sample holds fewer than 8,500 distinct CDR3 sequences; over 5.5% are singletons and the top ten take 15% to 20%. The time point here: sample taken at primary tumor resection. This sample comprised lung tumor tissue, obtained at surgery. These receptors came from a female donor with early-stage non-small cell lung cancer.

This clonotype is medium-sized within its sample. Because the library targeted alpha chains, this beta chain is an off-target read whose size means little. The chain employs TRBV5-1 and TRBJ2-6; a possible D gene is TRBD2 (7 bases). Trimming took off 4 bases at V and 2 bases at J, with 16 bases between the two ends. The CDR3 contains 17 residues. In germline, CDR1 is SGHRS, CDR2 YFSETQ. The CDR3 loop reads CASSDLQGGTGANVLTF. CDR3 DNA sequence: TGCGCCAGCAGCGATTTACAGGGAGGGACTGGGGCCAACGTCCTGACTTTC.

This clonotype was counted ten times or more. This beta chain was picked up by a library intended for alpha chains and is off target, so its count carries little meaning. This sequence joins TRBV2 and TRBJ2-3; 12 positions match TRBD2. The length of the CDR3 is 14 residues. Germline trimming cut 7 bases from V and 4 bases from J; bases unmatched to any gene: 3. Germline V gives CDR1 SNHLY, CDR2 FYNNEI. CDR3 sequence reads: CASTLAGGADTQYF. CDR3 nucleotide sequence: TGTGCCAGCACCCTAGCGGGGGGGGCAGATACGCAGTATTTT.

By frequency in the sample, this clonotype is medium-sized. This beta chain lies outside the target of a library built for alpha chains; its clone size means little. This chain links TRBV5-1 with TRBJ2-1, with 7 bases aligning to TRBD2. The V gene's germline CDR1 is SGHRS and CDR2 YFSETQ. The CDR3 totals 15 residues. Trimming at V came to 0 bases and at J to 0 bases, leaving 0 bases not matched to a gene. CDR3 sequence reads: CASSLGGSSYNEQFF. Written as DNA, the CDR3 is TGCGCCAGCAGCTTGGGCGGGAGCTCCTACAATGAGCAGTTCTTC.

This clonotype qualifies as medium-sized. Because the library targeted alpha chains, this beta chain is an off-target read whose size means little. The rearrangement links TRBV7-2 to TRBJ2-5; D is unclear. Trimming took off 3 bases at V and 5 bases at J, with 4 bases between the two ends. Germline V CDR1 and CDR2: SGHTA, FQGNSA. The CDR3 is 11 amino acids. The CDR3 nucleotides read TGTGCCAGCAGCTTTAGGGAGACCCAGTACTTC. It translates to CASSFRETQYF.

Relative to its sample, this clonotype is medium-sized. This beta chain was picked up by a library intended for alpha chains and is off target, so its count carries little meaning. The J gene is TRBJ2-1, the V gene TRBV7-9; 15 bases agree with TRBD2. With 6 bases clipped from V and 5 bases from J, the junction kept 5 bases outside the gene matches. Germline V gene sequence: CDR1 SEHNR, CDR2 FQNEAQ (reference sequence). The CDR3 loop spans 16 amino acids. CDR3 sequence: CASRYGTSGRNNEQFF. In DNA, the CDR3 is TGTGCCAGCAGGTACGGGACTAGCGGGAGGAACAATGAGCAGTTCTTC.

In its sample, this clonotype was seen many times. This beta chain is a stray read from a library made for alpha chains; its abundance is not meaningful. The rearrangement uses TRBV7-2 and TRBJ2-3; D uncertain. This CDR3 contains 11 residues. CDR1 and CDR2 (germline): SGHTA, FQGNSA. V was shortened by 5 bases and J by 7 bases, with 7 bases between the two germline ends. Written as DNA, the CDR3 is TGTGCCAGCAGCCCGGCTTATACGCAGTATTTT. The encoded protein is CASSPAYTQYF.

This clonotype counts as medium-sized. Within a library made for alpha chains, this beta chain is off target, and its count is uninformative. V and J are TRBV19 and TRBJ1-2, with D perhaps matching TRBD1 (6 bases). Germline V gives CDR1 LNHDA, CDR2 SQIVND (reference sequence). The V end was cut by 2 bases, the J end by 6 bases, with 16 bases between. CDR3 length equals 15 residues. CDR3 loop: CASSISAAGVNGYTF. CDR3 nucleotides: TGTGCCAGTAGTATATCGGCGGCAGGGGTGAATGGCTACACCTTC.

This clonotype is deemed medium-sized. Since it is a stray read in a library aimed at alpha chains, this beta chain has a size that is not meaningful. The rearrangement joins TRBV4-2 to TRBJ2-3; D perhaps matches TRBD1 (6 bases). Germline lookup yields CDR1 LGHNA and CDR2 YNFKEQ. The CDR3 runs to 16 residues. V lost 1 base, J lost 2 bases, and 13 bases lay in between. The chain's CDR3 is CASSQVIQGPTDTQYF. The CDR3 nucleotides are TGTGCCAGCAGCCAAGTAATACAGGGTCCCACAGATACGCAGTATTTT.

This clonotype qualifies as medium-sized (0.01 to 0.1%). Little can be read into the size of this beta chain, an off-target read in a library designed for alpha chains. The V call is TRBV28, the J call TRBJ1-6; D is unclear. With 3 bases removed from V and 9 bases from J, the gap between germline ends came to 15 bases. The CDR3 has 15 amino acids. Germline V gene lookup returns CDR1 MDHEN and CDR2 SYDVKM. The CDR3 DNA sequence: TGTGCCAGCAGTTTGATTGCCTCCCGGATTTCACCCCTCCACTTT. Translated: CASSLIASRISPLHF.

This clonotype qualifies as medium-sized. Because this beta chain is a stray read in a library intended to capture alpha chains, its abundance should not be given much weight. V and J are TRBV27 and TRBJ2-7; 9 nucleotides align to TRBD1. After removal of 6 bases from V and 2 bases from J, the junction contained 11 bases not matched to a gene. Germline-derived CDR1 and CDR2 are MNHEY and SMNVEV (reference sequence). The CDR3 has 16 residues. CDR3 loop: CASSSTGTGLTYEQYF. CDR3 nucleotide sequence: TGTGCCAGCAGCTCCACCGGGACAGGGTTAACCTACGAGCAGTACTTC.

By its share, this clonotype is medium-sized. Since the library was made to target alpha chains, this beta chain is a stray read and its abundance is not meaningful. The chain has TRBV29-1 and TRBJ2-5, with TRBD2 matching over 10 bases. The V gene end was trimmed by 0 bases and the J gene end by 6 bases; junction bases not matched to a gene: 4. The CDR3 is made up of 14 amino acids. Germline CDR1 is SQVTM and CDR2 is ANQGSEA. The CDR3 region is CSVEEASGSKTQYF. The CDR3 DNA reads as TGCAGCGTTGAAGAGGCTAGCGGGAGCAAGACCCAGTACTTC.

By frequency in the sample, this clonotype is medium-sized. Because this beta chain is a stray read in a library intended to capture alpha chains, its abundance should not be given much weight. The chain links TRBV12-3 or TRBV12-4 to TRBJ2-3; D is possibly TRBD2 (6 bases). V was trimmed by 6 bases and J by 0 bases, leaving 22 bases between them. The CDR3 runs 18 residues. CDR3 loop: CASSLSGKTGTSTDTQYF. In DNA, the CDR3 is TGTGCCAGCAGCCTCTCCGGAAAAACCGGGACTAGCACAGATACGCAGTATTTT.

This clonotype is medium-sized. Little can be read into the size of this beta chain, an off-target read in a library designed for alpha chains. The V and J genes are TRBV23-1 and TRBJ2-1, with D perhaps assigned TRBD1 or TRBD2 (5 bases each). TRBV23-1 is an ORF for which the function is uncertain. Trimming removed 3 bases at V and 2 bases at J, with 26 bases between. The CDR3 loop spans 20 amino acids. CDR3 amino acids: CASSHTSIGTGPNPYNEQFF. CDR3 bases: TGCGCCAGCAGTCATACGAGTATTGGAACGGGGCCAAATCCCTACAATGAGCAGTTCTTC.

This clonotype is medium-sized within its sample. This beta chain is off target for a library built for alpha chains, so its abundance means little. V usage is TRBV6-5 and J usage is TRBJ2-7; TRBD1 matches 9 bases. Trimming took 6 bases from V and 4 from J; bases not matched to a gene: 10. The CDR3 runs to 15 residues. Germline V CDR1 and CDR2: MNHEY, SVGAGI. The DNA of the CDR3 is TGTGCCAGCAGAATTGCCGGGACAGGGTTATACGAGCAGTACTTC. Translation gives CASRIAGTGLYEQYF.

About this clonotype: Found in a library prepared for alpha chains, this beta chain is an off-target read, and its abundance has little meaning. The chain recombines TRBV29-1 with TRBJ2-3, with 8 nucleotides matching TRBD2. Losses at the gene ends were 6 bases for V and 0 bases for J; bases not matched to a gene: 5. The CDR3 loop spans 14 amino acids. The germline V gene encodes CDR1 SQVTM and CDR2 ANQGSEA. The CDR3 loop reads CSVGTRSSTDTQYF. The CDR3 nucleotides read TGCAGCGTAGGGACTAGATCAAGCACAGATACGCAGTATTTT.

In this sample, this clonotype turned up many times. This beta chain came through as a stray read in a library set up for alpha chains, and its size says little. In nucleotides, the CDR3 is TGTGCCAGCCCGCCACAATTTGAAGCGACAGATACGCAGTATTTT. Protein sequence: CASPPQFEATDTQYF. V usage is TRBV19 and J usage is TRBJ2-3; no clear D. V was clipped by 9 bases and J by 3 bases, with 19 bases between them. This CDR3 spans 15 amino acids. CDR1 and CDR2 from the germline V gene are LNHDA and SQIVND (reference sequence).

This clonotype was counted ten times or more. Because this beta chain is a stray read in a library intended to capture alpha chains, its abundance should not be given much weight. The rearrangement joins TRBV6-6 to TRBJ2-7, with TRBD2 as a possible D gene (6 bases). The germline V gene has CDR1 MNHNY and CDR2 SVGAGI (reference sequence). There are 14 residues in the CDR3. V lost 4 bases, J lost 3 bases, and 13 bases lay in between. CDR3 in amino acids: CASSSPRGDYEQYF. Written as DNA, the CDR3 is TGTGCCAGCAGTTCCCCTCGCGGGGACTACGAGCAGTACTTC.

This clonotype ranks as medium-sized. As an off-target read in a library built for alpha chains, this beta chain has a frequency of little significance. The J gene is TRBJ2-3, the V gene TRBV3-1, with D possibly TRBD2 on 6 matching bases. The V end lost 4 bases, the J end lost 4 bases, and 9 bases lay between the germline ends. The CDR3 length is 13 residues. The germline CDR1 and CDR2 sequences are LGHDT and YNNKEL (reference sequence). The CDR3 sequence is CASSPPGADTQYF. The CDR3 nucleotides are TGTGCCAGCAGCCCCCCGGGGGCAGATACGCAGTATTTT.

This clonotype occurred many times. Little can be read into the size of this beta chain, an off-target read in a library designed for alpha chains. The gene calls are TRBV6-1 and TRBJ2-1; D gene unclear. V lost 2 bases to trimming and J lost 1 base, with 12 bases between them. In germline, CDR1 is MNHNS, CDR2 SASEGT. The CDR3 covers 16 residues. The CDR3 protein is CASSEIESTSYNEQFF. As DNA, the CDR3 is TGTGCCAGCAGTGAAATTGAGTCCACTTCCTACAATGAGCAGTTCTTC.

This clonotype qualifies as medium-sized. Because the library targeted alpha chains, this beta chain is an off-target read whose size means little. This chain joins TRBV28 and TRBJ2-3; tentatively, D is TRBD2 (5 bases). The CDR3 consists of 13 residues. The V gene lost 3 bases and the J gene lost 6 bases, with 10 bases spanning the gap. Germline V lookup: CDR1 MDHEN, CDR2 SYDVKM. This CDR3 reads CASSFGRRDTQYF. CDR3 nucleotides: TGTGCCAGCAGTTTTGGGAGACGGGATACGCAGTATTTT.

This clonotype was observed many times. A library prepared for alpha chains yielded this beta chain as an off-target read; its size is of little meaning. The rearrangement links TRBV20-1 to TRBJ2-3, with 15 bases matching TRBD2. V lost 6 bases to trimming and J lost 0 bases; unmatched junction nucleotides: 1. Germline V gene sequence: CDR1 DFQATT, CDR2 SNEGSKA (reference sequence). The CDR3 loop spans 15 amino acids. CDR3 sequence reads: CSAGLAGGSTDTQYF. CDR3 nucleotides: TGCAGTGCAGGACTAGCGGGAGGGAGCACAGATACGCAGTATTTT.

Concerning this clonotype: Because this beta chain is a stray read in a library intended to capture alpha chains, its abundance should not be given much weight. The CDR3 loop reads CASSSVRLAGGPLGTGELFF. CDR3 DNA sequence: TGTGCCAGCAGCTCCGTCCGACTAGCGGGAGGGCCTTTGGGCACCGGGGAGCTGTTTTTT. The chain is built from TRBV11-2 and TRBJ2-2; 14 bases are a match to TRBD2. Losses at the gene ends were 4 bases for V and 4 bases for J; bases not matched to a gene: 14. CDR1 SGHAT and CDR2 FQNNGV come from the germline V gene. This CDR3 contains 20 residues.

As concerns this clonotype: Found in a library prepared for alpha chains, this beta chain is an off-target read, and its abundance has little meaning. This chain links TRBV30 with TRBJ2-7, with D perhaps given as TRBD1 or TRBD2 (7 bases each). CDR1 and CDR2 (germline): GTSNPN, SVGIG (reference sequence). The CDR3 sequence is 16 residues long. The V and J ends lost 3 bases and 6 bases respectively, with 24 bases between them. This chain's CDR3 is CAWRPTGSRTGGEQYF. CDR3 DNA sequence: TGTGCCTGGAGACCGACAGGGTCTCGGACGGGAGGCGAGCAGTACTTC.

By frequency in the sample, this clonotype is medium-sized (0.01 to 0.1%). With the library built for alpha chains, this beta chain is off target and its frequency is not meaningful. This chain joins TRBV12-3 or TRBV12-4 and TRBJ1-5, with D tentatively TRBD1 (6 bases). With 6 bases removed from V and 9 bases from J, the gap between germline ends came to 21 bases. The CDR3 runs to 15 residues. The CDR3 DNA sequence: TGTGCCAGCAGCCAACAGGGTGGGGTCATGCGGCCCCAGCATTTT. The encoded protein is CASSQQGGVMRPQHF.

This clonotype was detected ten times or more. This beta chain appears as a stray read in a library generated for alpha chains; its size is not informative. The chain recombines TRBV5-4 with TRBJ2-3, with a weak D call TRBD2 (5 bases). V was pared by 1 base and J by 2 bases, with 11 bases between. Germline V gives CDR1 SGHNT, CDR2 YYREEE (reference sequence). The CDR3 consists of 15 residues. The CDR3 DNA reads as TGTGCCAGCAGCTTGCGAAGCGGAGCCACAGATACGCAGTATTTT. Protein sequence: CASSLRSGATDTQYF.

By its share, this clonotype is medium-sized. This beta chain appears as a stray read in a library generated for alpha chains; its size is not informative. The chain combines TRBV5-1 with TRBJ2-5; 7 bases match TRBD2. There are 16 residues in the CDR3. V lost 4 bases, J lost 4 bases, and 13 bases stayed unmatched. Germline V gene data show CDR1 as SGHRS and CDR2 as YFSETQ. The CDR3 nucleotides are TGCGCCAGCAGCCACTTCGGACGGGGGGAGGGAGAGACCCAGTACTTC. Translating it yields CASSHFGRGEGETQYF.

About this clonotype itself: This beta chain represents an off-target read in a library built for alpha chains; its size is of limited meaning. This rearrangement joins TRBV2 to TRBJ2-3; D might be TRBD2 (6 bases). CDR1 and CDR2 from the germline V gene are SNHLY and FYNNEI. The germline V and J ends were trimmed by 10 bases and 0 bases, with 8 bases remaining between them. The CDR3 runs 12 residues. CDR3 coding DNA: TGTGCCACGGCGGGAAGCACAGATACGCAGTATTTT. Protein product: CATAGSTDTQYF.

This clonotype has at least ten counts. This beta chain is off target for a library built for alpha chains, so its abundance means little. The chain joins TRBV9 to TRBJ2-3; no clear D. The CDR3 is made up of 13 amino acids. CDR1 and CDR2 (germline): SGDLS, YYNGEE. V lost 4 bases and J 2 bases, leaving 8 bases between the germline ends. The chain's CDR3 is CASSRSFTDTQYF. The CDR3 DNA sequence: TGTGCCAGCAGCCGGTCTTTCACAGATACGCAGTATTTT. Variable domain in full (rest from reference TRBV9 and TRBJ2-3): DSGVTQTPKHLITATGQRVTLRCSPRSGDLSVYWYQQSLDQGLQFLIQYYNGEERAKGNILERFSAQQFPDLHSELNLSSLELGDSALYFCASSRSFTDTQYFGPGTRLTVL.

This clonotype showed up many times. This beta chain is a stray sequence in a library constructed for alpha chains; its clone size is not meaningful. The gene calls are TRBV20-1 and TRBJ2-5, with 8 bases lining up with TRBD1. Germline V gives CDR1 DFQATT, CDR2 SNEGSKA (reference sequence). With 1 base clipped from V and 4 bases from J, the junction kept 2 bases outside the gene matches. This CDR3 is built from 13 residues. CDR3 loop: CSARGDRRETQYF. The CDR3 bases are TGCAGTGCTAGAGGGGACAGGCGAGAGACCCAGTACTTC.

Ten or more counts support this clonotype. This beta chain appears as a stray read in a library generated for alpha chains; its size is not informative. The chain combines TRBV5-1 with TRBJ2-5; D is possibly TRBD1 (6 bases). The CDR3 sequence is 15 residues long. Germline CDR1 is SGHRS and CDR2 is YFSETQ. V lost 0 bases and J 5 bases, leaving 14 bases between the germline ends. CDR3 bases: TGCGCCAGCAGCTTGGAGGGCCTTAGGGGGGAGACCCAGTACTTC. Its protein product is CASSLEGLRGETQYF.